The 27 T cell receptor beta chains presented below share a single source sample, sequenced in a study of long-term antiretroviral therapy in people with HIV. The assay, immunoSEQ v3.0, was run at survey level. Assay used: immunoSEQ multiplex PCR; TCRdb lists only in-frame clones, some missing. The table shows more than 25,000 clones, with 93% occurring only once. The sample was unsorted PBMCs, taken almost 6.7 years after starting antiretroviral therapy. The source of these receptors is a woman between 40 and 55 years old with HIV.

The chain carries TRBV11-2 and TRBJ2-6; D ambiguous. Germline CDR1 SGHAT, CDR2 FQNNGV. V lost 6 bases and J 0 bases, leaving 3 bases between the germline ends. The CDR3 runs to 13 residues. In nucleotides, the CDR3 is TGTGCCAGCAGAGACTCTGGGGCCAACGTCCTGACTTTC. This gives the protein CASRDSGANVLTF.

The gene calls are TRBV10-3 and TRBJ1-2, with TRBD1 matching over 7 bases. Germline CDR1 reads ENHRY; CDR2 reads SYGVKD. The trim removed 0 bases at V and 4 bases at J, leaving 5 bases unmatched. The CDR3 length is 15 residues. This CDR3 reads CAISESAGGTYGYTF. In DNA, the CDR3 is TGTGCCATCAGTGAGTCGGCAGGGGGGACCTATGGCTACACCTTC.

V and J are TRBV7-4 and TRBJ2-7; the match to TRBD1 covers 9 bases. Germline assignment: CDR1 SGHVT and CDR2 SQSDAQ. V trimming: 5 bases; J trimming: 5 bases; junction bases outside the gene matches: 13. This CDR3 has 16 amino acids. Here the CDR3 reads CASSEVQGARRNEQYF. DNA for the CDR3: TGTGCCAGCAGCGAAGTACAGGGGGCTCGGAGAAACGAGCAGTACTTC.

This chain connects TRBV29-1 to TRBJ1-1; tentatively, D is TRBD1 (5 bases). The CDR3 is 14 amino acids. Per germline, CDR1 SQVTM and CDR2 ANQGSEA. The V end was cut by 2 bases, the J end by 7 bases, with 17 bases between. The CDR3 coding sequence is TGCAGCGTTGAATCTGGCAGGGACGAAGATGAAGCTTTCTTT. This encodes CSVESGRDEDEAFF. Together with reference TRBV29-1 and TRBJ1-1, the CDR3 gives the full variable domain: SAVISQKPSRDICQRGTSLTIQCQVDSQVTMMFWYRQQPGQSLTLIATANQGSEATYESGFVIDKFPISRPNLTFSTLTVSNMSPEDSSIYLCSVESGRDEDEAFFGQGTRLTVV.

This chain connects TRBV15 to TRBJ1-2; 10 positions agree with TRBD1. The length of the CDR3 is 16 residues. The V gene's germline CDR1 is LNHNV and CDR2 YYDKDF (reference sequence). Trimming at V came to 0 bases and at J to 8 bases, leaving 9 bases not matched to a gene. The CDR3 DNA sequence: TGTGCCACCAGCAGAGATCTCGGGACAGGGGAGGACGGCTACACCTTC. It translates to CATSRDLGTGEDGYTF.

Here the CDR3 DNA reads TGTGCCAGCAGCTTAGGAGGGACGAACTATGGCTACACCTTC. Its protein product is CASSLGGTNYGYTF. This rearrangement joins TRBV7-9 to TRBJ1-2; a possible D gene is TRBD1 (5 bases). Trimming took off 1 base at V and 2 bases at J, with 8 bases between the two ends. From germline, CDR1 is SEHNR and CDR2 FQNEAQ (reference sequence). This CDR3 contains 14 residues.

The chain carries TRBV19 and TRBJ2-1; possible D gene TRBD2, 7 bases. The germline CDR1 and CDR2 sequences are LNHDA and SQIVND (reference sequence). Trimming shortened V by 5 bases and J by 4 bases, and 21 bases separated the two germline ends. This CDR3 has 17 amino acids. The CDR3 loop reads CASSPNGGGLLYNEQFF. The CDR3 nucleotides read TGTGCCAGTAGTCCCAATGGGGGGGGCCTTCTATACAATGAGCAGTTCTTC.

This clone has a single count. The V and J genes are TRBV14 and TRBJ1-6; the D is unclear. This CDR3 has 13 residues. V lost 2 bases to trimming and J lost 9 bases, with 8 bases between them. Germline V gene data show CDR1 as SGHDN and CDR2 as FVKESK. CDR3 loop: CASSQRGSSPLHF. The CDR3 coding sequence is TGTGCCAGCAGCCAACGAGGGAGTTCACCCCTCCACTTT. The full variable domain, in which reference TRBV14 and TRBJ1-6 provide the parts outside the CDR3, is EAGVTQFPSHSVIEKGQTVTLRCDPISGHDNLYWYRRVMGKEIKFLLHFVKESKQDESGMPNNRFLAERTGGTYSTLKVQPAELEDSGVYFCASSQRGSSPLHFGNGTRLTVT.

The chain couples TRBV5-1 to TRBJ2-7, with a tentative D call TRBD2 (6 bases). This CDR3 comprises 15 residues. Looked up from germline, CDR1 is SGHRS and CDR2 is YFSETQ. V shed 0 bases and J shed 0 bases, with 10 bases lying between them. CDR3 coding DNA: TGCGCCAGCAGCTTGGCACGGGGGAGCTCCTACGAGCAGTACTTC. It is translated as CASSLARGSSYEQYF.

The chain has TRBV5-1 and TRBJ1-5, with 7 bases identical to TRBD1. V was clipped by 2 bases and J by 0 bases; unmatched bases: 2. Looked up from germline, CDR1 is SGHRS and CDR2 is YFSETQ. This CDR3 has 15 amino acids. The CDR3 loop reads CASSLQGISNQPQHF. Written as DNA, the CDR3 is TGCGCCAGCAGCTTACAGGGGATTAGCAATCAGCCCCAGCATTTT.

The rearrangement links TRBV5-1 to TRBJ2-5; the match to TRBD2 covers 9 bases. Germline CDR1 is SGHRS and CDR2 is YFSETQ. CDR3 length equals 16 residues. J was trimmed by 5 bases and V by 4 bases; bases with no gene match: 12. Here the CDR3 DNA reads TGCGCCAGCAGCCCCGTCACGGGACTAGCTGCGGAGACCCAGTACTTC. Residues: CASSPVTGLAAETQYF.

The V call is TRBV6-1, the J call TRBJ1-4; no definite D call. Germline CDR1 reads MNHNS; CDR2 reads SASEGT. V dropped 2 bases and J dropped 4 bases, with 11 bases sitting between them. The CDR3 covers 15 residues. In DNA form, the CDR3 reads TGTGCCAGCAGTGAAATCGGAGGGCGTAATGAAAAACTGTTTTTT. The encoded protein is CASSEIGGRNEKLFF.

This sequence joins TRBV5-6 and TRBJ2-6; D unresolved. This CDR3 comprises 19 residues. Per the germline V gene, CDR1 is SGHDT and CDR2 is YYEEEE. With 1 base removed from V and 0 bases from J, the gap between germline ends came to 17 bases. The CDR3 DNA reads TGTGCCAGCAGCTTGATTGGTCAGCAGCACTACTCTGGGGCCAACGTCCTGACTTTC. Amino acid sequence: CASSLIGQQHYSGANVLTF.

The chain couples TRBV11-3 to TRBJ1-1; tentatively, D is TRBD1 (5 bases). V lost 8 bases to trimming and J lost 1 base, with 20 bases between them. This CDR3 spans 16 amino acids. CDR1 is SGHNT, CDR2 YENEEA, per germline. The chain's CDR3 is CASGDSLIHENTEAFF. The CDR3 bases are TGTGCCAGCGGCGACAGCCTAATCCATGAGAACACTGAAGCTTTCTTT.

The V gene is TRBV19, the J gene TRBJ1-3; unclear D gene. From germline, CDR1 is LNHDA and CDR2 SQIVND (reference sequence). This CDR3 is built from 13 residues. Trimming took off 7 bases at V and 0 bases at J, with 7 bases between the two ends. CDR3 residues: CASKSDSGNTIYF. In nucleotides, the CDR3 is TGTGCCAGTAAGTCAGACTCTGGAAACACCATATATTTT.

The genes are TRBV11-3 and TRBJ1-1; a weak D match, TRBD1 (6 bases). The CDR3 totals 14 residues. CDR1 is SGHNT, CDR2 YENEEA, per germline. The V gene lost 3 bases and the J gene lost 5 bases, with 13 bases spanning the gap. CDR3 sequence reads: CASSFNRDATEAFF. The CDR3 DNA reads TGTGCCAGCAGCTTTAACAGGGATGCTACTGAAGCTTTCTTT.

The chain links TRBV6-6 to TRBJ2-3; weak D call: TRBD1 (6 bases). The CDR3 sequence is 16 residues long. Trimming cost V 2 bases and J 2 bases, with 14 bases left between them. CDR1 and CDR2 from the germline V gene are MNHNY and SVGAGI (reference sequence). CDR3 residues: CASSYASGTYTDTQYF. CDR3 bases: TGTGCCAGCAGTTACGCATCCGGGACATACACAGATACGCAGTATTTT.

DNA for the CDR3: TGTGCCAGCAGCTTGGCCTTATTTGGCACTCTCAACACTGAAGCTTTCTTT. It is translated as CASSLALFGTLNTEAFF. The chain links TRBV5-5 to TRBJ1-1, with D hard to call. There are 17 residues in the CDR3. Germline CDR1 SGHKS, CDR2 YYEKEE (reference sequence). Trimming removed 0 bases at V and 2 bases at J, with 17 bases between.

The chain is built from TRBV5-1 and TRBJ2-7, with D possibly TRBD2 on 6 matching bases. CDR1 is SGHRS, CDR2 YFSETQ, per germline. Trimming pared 4 bases from V and 0 bases from J, leaving 17 bases between. CDR3 length: 16 residues. The CDR3 loop reads CASSAPPGDGSYEQYF. The CDR3 DNA follows: TGCGCCAGCAGCGCCCCGCCGGGAGACGGCTCCTACGAGCAGTACTTC.

This rearrangement joins TRBV5-6 to TRBJ1-1; no clear D. Per the germline V gene, CDR1 is SGHDT and CDR2 is YYEEEE. V lost 6 bases, J lost 1 base, and 10 bases lay in between. The CDR3 is 13 amino acids. CDR3 DNA: TGTGCCAGCAACCTAGGTAGGAACACTGAAGCTTTCTTT. The encoded protein is CASNLGRNTEAFF.

The V call is TRBV19, the J call TRBJ2-7, with D perhaps matching TRBD1 (6 bases). The CDR3 contains 15 residues. CDR1 LNHDA and CDR2 SQIVND come from the germline V gene (reference sequence). Trimming shortened V by 4 bases and J by 4 bases, and 17 bases separated the two germline ends. The CDR3 DNA reads TGTGCCAGTAGTAAGACAGGATCATTGGGGTACGAGCAGTACTTC. Residues: CASSKTGSLGYEQYF.

The genes are TRBV4-3 and TRBJ1-1; no clear D. Germline V lookup: CDR1 LGHNA, CDR2 YSLEER. Trimming took off 1 base at V and 1 base at J, with 7 bases between the two ends. The CDR3 has 14 amino acids. This chain's CDR3 is CASSQGRGNTEAFF. CDR3 DNA: TGCGCCAGCAGCCAAGGCCGGGGGAACACTGAAGCTTTCTTT.

The chain is built from TRBV28 and TRBJ2-7; 10 bases match TRBD1. CDR1 and CDR2 (germline): MDHEN, SYDVKM. The length of the CDR3 is 17 residues. V was clipped by 5 bases and J by 0 bases; unmatched bases: 10. The CDR3 nucleotides read TGTGCCAGCAGTCCCTCACGGACAGGGGGGACCTCCTACGAGCAGTACTTC. This codes for CASSPSRTGGTSYEQYF.

The V call is TRBV10-3, the J call TRBJ2-7; TRBD2 might be the D (7 bases). The germline CDR1 and CDR2 sequences are ENHRY and SYGVKD. The CDR3 extends over 16 amino acids. V lost 0 bases and J 2 bases, leaving 14 bases between the germline ends. CDR3 sequence (DNA): TGTGCCATCAGTGAGTCGGGAGGGGGGGCGACCTACGAGCAGTACTTC. Its translation is CAISESGGGATYEQYF.

This sequence joins TRBV5-6 and TRBJ2-3, with TRBD2 matching over 13 bases. The V gene's germline CDR1 is SGHDT and CDR2 YYEEEE. The CDR3 runs 17 residues. V lost 2 bases to trimming and J lost 4 bases; unmatched junction nucleotides: 7. The CDR3 region is CASSLSGLAGFPDTQYF. DNA for the CDR3: TGTGCCAGCAGCTTATCGGGACTAGCGGGGTTCCCAGATACGCAGTATTTT.

A single count supports this clone. The rearrangement links TRBV6-1 to TRBJ1-5, with D possibly being TRBD1 (5 bases). Trimming took off 3 bases at V and 2 bases at J, with 14 bases between the two ends. The germline V gene encodes CDR1 MNHNS and CDR2 SASEGT. The CDR3 contains 16 residues. CDR3 sequence: CASSELGHGGNQPQHF. CDR3 DNA: TGTGCCAGCAGTGAGTTAGGACATGGCGGCAATCAGCCCCAGCATTTT.

The chain uses TRBV21-1 and TRBJ1-2; the table's TRBD1 call for D was not verified on the DNA. TRBV21-1 counts as a pseudogene. CDR3 length: 17 residues. The CDR3 region has the DNA TGTGCCAGCAGCAAAGAAGAGGTGGGGGCGAGGAACTATGGCTACACCTTC. Amino acids: CASSKEEVGARNYGYTF.